Only a few counts were recorded for the clone carrying this T cell receptor beta chain. Its cognate antigen is unknown. The use of previously described methods and listed TCR primers produced the bulk TCR libraries. MiXCR, applied by TCRdb to the PCR reads, yields one record per CDR3 protein. The repertoire holds about 63,000 distinct CDR3 sequences, with under 20% as singletons. These data belong to a study of molecular identifiers for immune sequencing clone quantification. Regarding the study as a whole: In a background of under 1.3 million naive cells, spiked Jurkat TCR RNA from one cell was reportedly detectable.

V shed 2 bases and J 2 bases; nucleotides not matched to a gene: 13. The CDR3 loop spans 19 amino acids. Germline CDR1 is MNHEY and CDR2 is SVGAGI. Input for naive CD8 libraries was roughly 20,000 to 1,000,000 sorted cells; the RNA fraction used was 10%, 30% or 50%. The V gene is TRBV6-5, the J gene TRBJ2-3, with TRBD2 identical over 10 bases. This TCR was recovered from a human donor in good health. Some libraries in this study had Jurkat cell RNA spiked in. Sequenced material: naive CD8+ T cells from blood, with Jurkat cell RNA spiked in. The subset: FACS-sorted CD8+CD4-CCR7+CD45RA+ naive T cells. DNA of the CDR3: TGTGCCAGCAGTTACGGTCGAGCGGGAGGGTGGGAGTCCACAGATACGCAGTATTTT. This sequence encodes CASSYGRAGGWESTDTQYF.